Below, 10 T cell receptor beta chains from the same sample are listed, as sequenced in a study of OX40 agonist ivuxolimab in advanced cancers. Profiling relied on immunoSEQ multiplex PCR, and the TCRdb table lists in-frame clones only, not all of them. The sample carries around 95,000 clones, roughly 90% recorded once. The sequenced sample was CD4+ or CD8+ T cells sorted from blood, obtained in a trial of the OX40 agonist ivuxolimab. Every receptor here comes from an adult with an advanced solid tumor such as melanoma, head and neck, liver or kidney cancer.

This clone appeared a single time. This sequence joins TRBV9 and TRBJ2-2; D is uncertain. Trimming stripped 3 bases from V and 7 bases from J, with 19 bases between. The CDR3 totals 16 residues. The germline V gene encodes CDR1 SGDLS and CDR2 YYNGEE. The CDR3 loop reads CASSARTGPPLGELFF. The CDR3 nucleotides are TGTGCCAGCAGCGCGCGTACCGGACCCCCCCTCGGGGAGCTGTTTTTT.

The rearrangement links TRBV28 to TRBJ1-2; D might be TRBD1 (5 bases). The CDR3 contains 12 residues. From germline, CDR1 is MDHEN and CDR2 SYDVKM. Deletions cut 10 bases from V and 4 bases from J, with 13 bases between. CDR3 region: CAIARRVYGYTF. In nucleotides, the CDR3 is TGTGCCATCGCTCGCAGGGTCTATGGCTACACCTTC.

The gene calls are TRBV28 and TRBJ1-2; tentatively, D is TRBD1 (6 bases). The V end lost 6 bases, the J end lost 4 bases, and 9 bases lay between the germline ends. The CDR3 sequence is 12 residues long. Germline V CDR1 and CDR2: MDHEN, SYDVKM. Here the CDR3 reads CASRDSLYGYTF. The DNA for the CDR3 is TGTGCCAGCAGGGACAGTCTCTATGGCTACACCTTC.

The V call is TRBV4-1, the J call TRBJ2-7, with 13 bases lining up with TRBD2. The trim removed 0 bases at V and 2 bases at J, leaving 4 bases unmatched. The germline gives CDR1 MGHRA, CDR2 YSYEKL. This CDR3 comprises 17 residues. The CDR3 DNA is TGCGCCAGCAGCCAAGATCAAACTAGCGGGAGGGCCTACGAGCAGTACTTC. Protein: CASSQDQTSGRAYEQYF.

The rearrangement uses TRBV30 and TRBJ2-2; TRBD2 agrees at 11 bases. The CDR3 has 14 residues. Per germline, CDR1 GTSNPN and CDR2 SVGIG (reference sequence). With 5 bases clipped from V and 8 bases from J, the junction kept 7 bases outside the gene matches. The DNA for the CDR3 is TGTGCCTGGGGGAAGGGACTAGCGGCTGGGGAGCTGTTTTTT. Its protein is CAWGKGLAAGELFF.

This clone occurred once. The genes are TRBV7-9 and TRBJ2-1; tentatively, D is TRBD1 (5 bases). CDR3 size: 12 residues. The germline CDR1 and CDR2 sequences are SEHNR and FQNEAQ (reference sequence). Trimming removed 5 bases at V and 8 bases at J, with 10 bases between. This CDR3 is CASSIDSHEQFF. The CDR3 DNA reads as TGTGCCAGCAGCATTGACAGTCATGAGCAGTTCTTC. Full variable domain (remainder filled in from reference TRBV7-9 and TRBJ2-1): DTGVSQNPRHKITKRGQNVTFRCDPISEHNRLYWYRQTLGQGPEFLTYFQNEAQLEKSRLLSDRFSAERPKGSFSTLEIQRTEQGDSAMYLCASSIDSHEQFFGPGTRLTVL.

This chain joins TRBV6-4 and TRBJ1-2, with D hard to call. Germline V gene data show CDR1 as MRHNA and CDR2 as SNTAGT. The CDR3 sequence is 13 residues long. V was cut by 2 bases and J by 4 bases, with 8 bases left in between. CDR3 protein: CASSDGTTYGYTF. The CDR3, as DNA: TGTGCCAGCAGTGACGGCACGACCTATGGCTACACCTTC.

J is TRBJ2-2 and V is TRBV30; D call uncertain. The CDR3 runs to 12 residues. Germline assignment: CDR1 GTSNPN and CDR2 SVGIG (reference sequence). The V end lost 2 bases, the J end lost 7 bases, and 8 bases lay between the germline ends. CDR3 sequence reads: CAWSSRGGELFF. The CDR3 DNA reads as TGTGCCTGGAGTTCCCGTGGCGGGGAGCTGTTTTTT.

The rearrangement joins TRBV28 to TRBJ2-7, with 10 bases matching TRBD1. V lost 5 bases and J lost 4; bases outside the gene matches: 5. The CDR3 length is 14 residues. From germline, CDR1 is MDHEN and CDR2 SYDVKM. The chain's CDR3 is CASSGGQGIYEQYF. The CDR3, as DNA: TGTGCCAGCAGTGGGGGACAGGGGATATACGAGCAGTACTTC.

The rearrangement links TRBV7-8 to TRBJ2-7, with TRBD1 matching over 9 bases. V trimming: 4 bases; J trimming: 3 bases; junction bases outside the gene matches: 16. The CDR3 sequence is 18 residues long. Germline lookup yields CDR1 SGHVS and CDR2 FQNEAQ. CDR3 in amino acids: CASSSQGLIGDRVYEQYF. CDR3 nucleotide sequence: TGTGCCAGCAGCTCCCAGGGTCTGATTGGGGACAGGGTCTACGAGCAGTACTTC.